This T cell receptor beta chain was obtained from a study of T cell changes during pregnancy in multiple sclerosis. Sequencing was performed with immunoSEQ multiplex PCR; in TCRdb, only in-frame clones are kept and a portion is missing. This table holds 39,000 or so clones, about 93% found once. Germline loops: CDR1 KGHSH, CDR2 LQKENI. Unmatched junction bases numbered 12, after V lost 5 bases and J lost 12 bases. The CDR3 covers 13 residues. This TCR came from a female donor in good health, enrolled as a control in a pregnancy study. The sequencing here drew on CD4+ T cells from peripheral blood mononuclear cells, taken after pregnancy. The rearrangement joins TRBV18 to TRBJ1-2; the match to TRBD1 covers 7 bases. The CDR3 nucleotides read TGTGCCAGCTCAAGCCGGGACAGCTCAGCCAACACCTTC. Protein sequence: CASSSRDSSANTF.